The 19 T cell receptor beta chains below were found in one sample sequenced in a study of immune cell composition in non-small cell lung cancer. Normal lung was taken at the farthest possible site, at least 3 cm from tumour. Profiling relied on immunoSEQ multiplex PCR, and the TCRdb table lists in-frame clones only, not all of them. The repertoire holds fewer than 8,000 clones, with over 75% as singletons. Source material: non-adjacent lung tissue. The receptors shown here come from a human donor with non-small cell lung cancer.

V and J are TRBV29-1 and TRBJ2-2; the match to TRBD1 covers 10 bases. The CDR3 sequence is 15 residues long. Germline V gene lookup returns CDR1 SQVTM and CDR2 ANQGSEA. The J segment lost 7 bases and the V segment lost 4 bases, leaving 9 bases of the junction unmatched. CDR3 in amino acids: CSVVGQGTFGGELFF. CDR3 DNA sequence: TGCAGCGTTGTGGGACAGGGGACGTTTGGCGGGGAGCTGTTTTTT.

The chain links TRBV30 to TRBJ2-3, with a tentative D call TRBD1 (6 bases). The CDR3 is 13 residues long. Germline assignment: CDR1 GTSNPN and CDR2 SVGIG (reference sequence). V shed 3 bases and J shed 4 bases, with 11 bases lying between them. CDR3 sequence reads: CAWSRGWADTQYF. CDR3 DNA: TGTGCCTGGAGCAGGGGTTGGGCAGATACGCAGTATTTT.

This clone came up a few times. The V and J genes are TRBV29-1 and TRBJ2-5, with D unresolved. The V and J ends lost 2 bases and 2 bases respectively, with 12 bases between them. This CDR3 comprises 14 residues. Germline loops: CDR1 SQVTM, CDR2 ANQGSEA. The CDR3 DNA follows: TGCAGCGTTGAACCTGCCCGGTTTCAAGAGACCCAGTACTTC. It encodes CSVEPARFQETQYF.

J is TRBJ2-1 and V is TRBV7-2; TRBD2 agrees at 8 bases. CDR1 and CDR2 (germline): SGHTA, FQGNSA. V shed 4 bases, J shed 6 bases, and the junction held 5 bases outside the gene matches. The CDR3 is 14 amino acids. CDR3 residues: CASSSGGPVNEQFF. CDR3 in DNA: TGTGCCAGCAGCTCGGGGGGGCCGGTCAATGAGCAGTTCTTC.

The table lists this clone with a few counts. The chain links TRBV4-3 to TRBJ2-1; 8 bases are a match to TRBD2. Per the germline V gene, CDR1 is LGHNA and CDR2 is YSLEER. V lost 1 base, J lost 8 bases, and 10 bases stayed unmatched. The CDR3 is 16 residues long. The CDR3 coding sequence is TGCGCCAGCAGCCAAGGGGCGGGAGGACCAATCCATGAGCAGTTCTTC. Translating it yields CASSQGAGGPIHEQFF.

This clone was picked up a small number of times. The chain combines TRBV5-3 with TRBJ1-2; 7 bases are shared with TRBD1. TRBV5-3 is an ORF for which the function is uncertain. With 10 bases clipped from V and 2 bases from J, the junction kept 5 bases outside the gene matches. This CDR3 comprises 12 residues. CDR3 residues: CAGGQQNYGYTF. CDR3 nucleotide sequence: TGTGCCGGGGGACAGCAGAACTATGGCTACACCTTC.

This clone was observed a handful of times. The genes are TRBV7-9 and TRBJ2-7, with 8 bases that match TRBD2. Germline assignment: CDR1 SEHNR and CDR2 FQNEAQ (reference sequence). J gave up 5 bases and V 3 bases, and 12 bases lay outside the gene matches. This CDR3 contains 16 residues. CDR3 loop: CASSLLGGGNRDEQYF. As DNA, the CDR3 is TGTGCCAGCAGCTTGCTCGGGGGGGGGAATCGGGACGAGCAGTACTTC.

This sequence joins TRBV27 and TRBJ1-1, with 9 bases aligning to TRBD1. The CDR3 covers 13 residues. Germline CDR1 reads MNHEY; CDR2 reads SMNVEV (reference sequence). J lost 6 bases, V lost 6 bases, and 5 bases had no gene match. This CDR3 reads CASRGTGTAEAFF. As DNA, the CDR3 is TGTGCCAGCAGGGGGACAGGGACCGCTGAAGCTTTCTTT.

The chain couples TRBV18 to TRBJ2-5; 8 bases are shared with TRBD1. The CDR3 is 15 amino acids. The V gene's germline CDR1 is KGHSH and CDR2 LQKENI. The V gene end was trimmed by 2 bases and the J gene end by 2 bases; junction bases not matched to a gene: 4. The CDR3 protein is CASSPGTGHQETQYF. The CDR3 DNA sequence: TGTGCCAGCTCACCAGGGACAGGTCATCAAGAGACCCAGTACTTC.

The gene calls are TRBV28 and TRBJ1-5, with a tentative D call TRBD1 (5 bases). Trimming stripped 4 bases from V and 7 bases from J, with 14 bases between. Germline V gene lookup returns CDR1 MDHEN and CDR2 SYDVKM. This CDR3 is 14 amino acids long. CDR3: CASSSAGSGQPQHF. The CDR3 DNA reads as TGTGCCAGCAGTTCGGCAGGGTCAGGACAGCCCCAGCATTTT.

This clone was picked up one time. This chain uses TRBV7-9 with TRBJ2-2, with 10 nucleotides matching TRBD2. This CDR3 has 16 residues. Trimming cost V 6 bases and J 1 base; bases outside gene matches: 5. Looked up from germline, CDR1 is SEHNR and CDR2 is FQNEAQ (reference sequence). The CDR3 here is CASSTWTSGNTGELFF. The CDR3 nucleotides are TGTGCCAGCAGTACATGGACTAGCGGGAACACCGGGGAGCTGTTTTTT.

The V call is TRBV10-3, the J call TRBJ1-1, with a possible D match to TRBD1 (5 bases). The CDR3 has 14 residues. Trimming took off 2 bases at V and 4 bases at J, with 11 bases between the two ends. CDR1 and CDR2 from the germline V gene are ENHRY and SYGVKD. CDR3 bases: TGTGCCATCAGTGAGCCGGGCGGGACCACTGAAGCTTTCTTT. Translation gives CAISEPGGTTEAFF.

The chain couples TRBV27 to TRBJ2-3, with 15 bases fitting TRBD2. The CDR3 runs 19 residues. The V gene end was trimmed by 5 bases and the J gene end by 4 bases; junction bases not matched to a gene: 13. Per germline, CDR1 MNHEY and CDR2 SMNVEV (reference sequence). Here the CDR3 reads CASSPMGRTSGRGADTQYF. As DNA, the CDR3 is TGTGCCAGCAGTCCCATGGGCAGGACTAGCGGGAGGGGGGCAGATACGCAGTATTTT.

The V call is TRBV28, the J call TRBJ1-5; TRBD1 matches 9 bases. In germline, CDR1 is MDHEN, CDR2 SYDVKM. CDR3 length: 15 residues. The V gene end was trimmed by 6 bases and the J gene end by 2 bases; junction bases not matched to a gene: 5. In DNA form, the CDR3 reads TGTGCCAGCAGCACCCGACAGGGGGGCAATCAGCCCCAGCATTTT. Translation: CASSTRQGGNQPQHF.

This clone was counted once. The rearrangement uses TRBV18 and TRBJ1-5; the D gene is possibly TRBD1 (6 bases). The CDR3 consists of 19 residues. Trimming stripped 3 bases from V and 1 base from J, with 22 bases between. Germline CDR1 and CDR2: KGHSH and LQKENI. For the CDR3, the DNA is TGTGCCAGCTCACCTCCCCCAGCCGGGGGGCGGTTCAGCAATCAGCCCCAGCATTTT. Protein product: CASSPPPAGGRFSNQPQHF.

This clone was detected only a few times. The V and J genes are TRBV18 and TRBJ2-2; no clear D. The CDR3 consists of 14 residues. Germline V gives CDR1 KGHSH, CDR2 LQKENI. Trimming left V 3 bases short and J 4 bases short, with 9 bases between. The CDR3 nucleotides are TGTGCCAGCTCACCCCTCCAAGCCACCGGGGAGCTGTTTTTT. Translation: CASSPLQATGELFF.

This clone was detected only a few times. The genes are TRBV6-5 and TRBJ1-2; 10 bases align to TRBD1. CDR1 and CDR2 (germline): MNHEY, SVGAGI. V lost 0 bases, J lost 5 bases, and 3 bases stayed unmatched. The CDR3 consists of 15 residues. CDR3: CASSYSRQGAYGYTF. In DNA, the CDR3 is TGTGCCAGCAGTTACTCGCGACAGGGGGCATATGGCTACACCTTC.

This clone is a singleton in its sample. DNA of the CDR3: TGCGCCAGCAGCCCCCTAGCTACCTACAATGAGCAGTTCTTC. This codes for CASSPLATYNEQFF. The chain uses TRBV5-1 and TRBJ2-1; possibly TRBD2 for D (5 bases). The germline CDR1 and CDR2 sequences are SGHRS and YFSETQ. V lost 4 bases and J 2 bases, leaving 10 bases between the germline ends. The CDR3 sequence is 14 residues long.

This chain links TRBV5-6 with TRBJ2-1; tentatively, D is TRBD2 (6 bases). V dropped 2 bases and J dropped 3 bases, with 12 bases sitting between them. The germline gives CDR1 SGHDT, CDR2 YYEEEE. CDR3 length: 15 amino acids. For the CDR3, the DNA is TGTGCCAGCAGCTTCTACGGGGAGGTCTACAATGAGCAGTTCTTC. Protein product: CASSFYGEVYNEQFF. Supplemented by reference TRBV5-6 and TRBJ2-1, the full variable domain reads DAGVTQSPTHLIKTRGQQVTLRCSPKSGHDTVSWYQQALGQGPQFIFQYYEEEERQRGNFPDRFSGHQFPNYSSELNVNALLLGDSALYLCASSFYGEVYNEQFFGPGTRLTVL.